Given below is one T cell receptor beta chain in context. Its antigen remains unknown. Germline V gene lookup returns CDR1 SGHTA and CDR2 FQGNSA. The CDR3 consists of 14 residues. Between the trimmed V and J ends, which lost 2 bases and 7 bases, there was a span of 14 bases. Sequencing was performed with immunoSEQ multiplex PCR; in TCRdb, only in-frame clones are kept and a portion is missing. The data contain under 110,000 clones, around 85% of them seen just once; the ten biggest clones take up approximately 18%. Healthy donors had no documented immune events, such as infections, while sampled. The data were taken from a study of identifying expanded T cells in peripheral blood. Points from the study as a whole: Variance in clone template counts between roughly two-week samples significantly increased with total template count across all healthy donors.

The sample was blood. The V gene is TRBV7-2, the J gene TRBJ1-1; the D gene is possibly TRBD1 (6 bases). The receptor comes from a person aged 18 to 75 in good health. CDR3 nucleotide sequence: TGTGCCAGCAGCTTATTACAGGGATCTAGTGAAGCTTTCTTT. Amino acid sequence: CASSLLQGSSEAFF. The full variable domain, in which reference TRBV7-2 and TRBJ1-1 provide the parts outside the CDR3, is GAGVSQSPSNKVTEKGKDVELRCDPISGHTALYWYRQSLGQGLEFLIYFQGNSAPDKSGLPSDRFSAERTGGSVSTLTIQRTQQEDSAVYLCASSLLQGSSEAFFGQGTRLTVV.